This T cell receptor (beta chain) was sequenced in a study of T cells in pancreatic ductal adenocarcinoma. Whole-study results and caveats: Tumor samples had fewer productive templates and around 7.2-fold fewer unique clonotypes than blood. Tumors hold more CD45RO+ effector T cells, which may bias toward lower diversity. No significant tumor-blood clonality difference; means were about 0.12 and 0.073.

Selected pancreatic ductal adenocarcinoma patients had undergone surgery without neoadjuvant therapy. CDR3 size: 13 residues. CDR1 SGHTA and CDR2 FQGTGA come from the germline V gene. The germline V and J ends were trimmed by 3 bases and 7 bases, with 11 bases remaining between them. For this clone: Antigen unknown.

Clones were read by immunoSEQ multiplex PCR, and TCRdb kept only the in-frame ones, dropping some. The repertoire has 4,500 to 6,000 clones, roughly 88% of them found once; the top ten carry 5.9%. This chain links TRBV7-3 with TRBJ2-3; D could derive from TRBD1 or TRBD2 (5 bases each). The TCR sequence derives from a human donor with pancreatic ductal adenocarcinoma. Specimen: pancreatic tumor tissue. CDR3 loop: CASSFAGANTQYF. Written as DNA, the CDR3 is TGTGCCAGCAGCTTTGCCGGGGCAAATACGCAGTATTTT.